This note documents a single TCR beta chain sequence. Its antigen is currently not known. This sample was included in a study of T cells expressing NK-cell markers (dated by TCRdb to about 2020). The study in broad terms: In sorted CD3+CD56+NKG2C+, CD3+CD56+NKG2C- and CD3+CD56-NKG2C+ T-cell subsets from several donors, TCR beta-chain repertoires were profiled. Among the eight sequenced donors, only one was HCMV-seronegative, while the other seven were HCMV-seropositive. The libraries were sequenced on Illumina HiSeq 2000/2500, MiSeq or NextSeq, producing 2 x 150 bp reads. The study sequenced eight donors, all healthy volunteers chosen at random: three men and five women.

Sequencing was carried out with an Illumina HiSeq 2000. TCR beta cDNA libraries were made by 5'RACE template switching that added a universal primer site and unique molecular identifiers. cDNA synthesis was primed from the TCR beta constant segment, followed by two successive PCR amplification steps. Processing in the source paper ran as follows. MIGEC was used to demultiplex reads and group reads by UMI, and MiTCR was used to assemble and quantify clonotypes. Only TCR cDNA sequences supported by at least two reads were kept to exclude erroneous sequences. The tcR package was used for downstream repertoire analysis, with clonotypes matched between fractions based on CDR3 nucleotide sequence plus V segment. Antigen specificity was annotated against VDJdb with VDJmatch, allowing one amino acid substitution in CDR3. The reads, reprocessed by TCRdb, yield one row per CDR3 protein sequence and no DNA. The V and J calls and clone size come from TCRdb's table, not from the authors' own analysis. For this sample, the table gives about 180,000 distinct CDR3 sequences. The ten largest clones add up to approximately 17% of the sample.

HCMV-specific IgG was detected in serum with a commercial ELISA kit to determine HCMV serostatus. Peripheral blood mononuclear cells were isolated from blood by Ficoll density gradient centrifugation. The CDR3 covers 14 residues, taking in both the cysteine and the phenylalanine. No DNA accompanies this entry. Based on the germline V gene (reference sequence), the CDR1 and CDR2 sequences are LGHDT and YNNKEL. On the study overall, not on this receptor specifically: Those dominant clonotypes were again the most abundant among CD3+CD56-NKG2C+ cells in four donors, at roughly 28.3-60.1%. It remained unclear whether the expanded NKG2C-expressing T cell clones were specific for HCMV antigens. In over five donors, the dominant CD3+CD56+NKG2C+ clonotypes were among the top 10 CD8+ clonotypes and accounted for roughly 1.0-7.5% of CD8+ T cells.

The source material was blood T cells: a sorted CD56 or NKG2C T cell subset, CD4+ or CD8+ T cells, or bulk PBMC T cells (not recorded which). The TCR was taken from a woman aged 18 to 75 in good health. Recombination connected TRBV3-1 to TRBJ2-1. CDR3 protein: CASSPAGSYNEQFF.